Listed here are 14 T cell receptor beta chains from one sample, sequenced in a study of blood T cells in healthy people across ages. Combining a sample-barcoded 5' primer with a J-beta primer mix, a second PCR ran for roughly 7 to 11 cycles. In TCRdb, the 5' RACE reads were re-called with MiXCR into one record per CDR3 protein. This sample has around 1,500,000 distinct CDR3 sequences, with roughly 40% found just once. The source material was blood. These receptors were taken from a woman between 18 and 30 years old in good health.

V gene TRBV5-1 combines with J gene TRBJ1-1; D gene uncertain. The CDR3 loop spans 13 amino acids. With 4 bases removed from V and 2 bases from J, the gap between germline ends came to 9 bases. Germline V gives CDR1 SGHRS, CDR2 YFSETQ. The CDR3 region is CASSRNGNTEAFF. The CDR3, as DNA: TGCGCCAGCAGCCGTAACGGAAACACTGAAGCTTTCTTT.

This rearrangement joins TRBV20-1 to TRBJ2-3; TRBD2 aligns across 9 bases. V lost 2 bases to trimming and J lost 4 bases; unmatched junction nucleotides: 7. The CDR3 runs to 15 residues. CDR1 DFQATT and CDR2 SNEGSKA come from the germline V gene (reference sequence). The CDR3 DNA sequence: TGCAGTGCTAGACGGCGGGGGGGCCCCCCAGATACGCAGTATTTT. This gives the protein CSARRRGGPPDTQYF.

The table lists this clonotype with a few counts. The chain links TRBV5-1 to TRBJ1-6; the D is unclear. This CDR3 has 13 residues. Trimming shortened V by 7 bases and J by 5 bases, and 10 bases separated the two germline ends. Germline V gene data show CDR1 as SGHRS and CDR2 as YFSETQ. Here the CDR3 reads CASAVQDNSPLHF. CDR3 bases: TGCGCCAGCGCTGTCCAGGATAATTCACCCCTCCACTTT.

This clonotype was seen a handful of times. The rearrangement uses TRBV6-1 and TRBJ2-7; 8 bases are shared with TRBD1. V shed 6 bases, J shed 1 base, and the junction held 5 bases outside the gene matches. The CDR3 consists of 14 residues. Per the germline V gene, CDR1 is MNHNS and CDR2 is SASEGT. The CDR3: CASRDRVRSYEQYF. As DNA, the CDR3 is TGTGCCAGCAGGGACAGGGTGCGATCCTACGAGCAGTACTTC.

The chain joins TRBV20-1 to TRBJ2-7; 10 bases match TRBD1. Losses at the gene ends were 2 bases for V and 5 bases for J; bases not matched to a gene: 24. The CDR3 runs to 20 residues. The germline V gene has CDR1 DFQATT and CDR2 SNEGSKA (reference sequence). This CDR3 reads CSARPYSYLGQGEFPNEQYF. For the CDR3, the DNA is TGCAGTGCTAGACCCTATTCTTATCTAGGACAGGGGGAATTTCCTAACGAGCAGTACTTC.

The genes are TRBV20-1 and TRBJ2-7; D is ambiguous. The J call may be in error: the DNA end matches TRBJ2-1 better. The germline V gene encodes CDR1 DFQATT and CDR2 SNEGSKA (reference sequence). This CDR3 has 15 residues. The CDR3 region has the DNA TGCAGTGCTAGGGGCCTTGGCGCGAATTACAATGAGCAGTTCTTC. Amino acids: CSARGLGANYNEQFF.

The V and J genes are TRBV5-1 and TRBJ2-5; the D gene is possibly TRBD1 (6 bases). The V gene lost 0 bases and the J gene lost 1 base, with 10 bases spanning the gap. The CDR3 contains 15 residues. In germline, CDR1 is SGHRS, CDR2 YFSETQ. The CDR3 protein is CASSLGTVFQETQYF. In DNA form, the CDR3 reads TGCGCCAGCAGCTTGGGGACAGTATTCCAAGAGACCCAGTACTTC.

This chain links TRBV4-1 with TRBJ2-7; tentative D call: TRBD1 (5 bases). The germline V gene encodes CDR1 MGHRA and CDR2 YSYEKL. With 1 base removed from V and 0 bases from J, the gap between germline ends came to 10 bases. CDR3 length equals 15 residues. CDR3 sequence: CASSQVQVSSYEQYF. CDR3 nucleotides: TGCGCCAGCAGCCAAGTACAGGTTAGCTCCTACGAGCAGTACTTC.

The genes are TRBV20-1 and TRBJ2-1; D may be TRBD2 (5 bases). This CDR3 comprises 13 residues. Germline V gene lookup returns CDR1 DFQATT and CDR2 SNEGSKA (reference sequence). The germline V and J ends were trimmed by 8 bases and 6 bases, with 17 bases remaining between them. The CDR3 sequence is CSPLGPGSNEQFF. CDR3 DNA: TGCAGTCCCCTTGGCCCGGGGAGCAATGAGCAGTTCTTC.

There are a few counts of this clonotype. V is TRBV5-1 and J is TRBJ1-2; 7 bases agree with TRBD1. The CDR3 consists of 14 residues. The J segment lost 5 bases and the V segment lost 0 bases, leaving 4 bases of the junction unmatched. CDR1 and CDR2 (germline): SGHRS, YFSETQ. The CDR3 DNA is TGCGCCAGCAGCTTGGAACAGGGGCTTTATGGCTACACCTTC. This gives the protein CASSLEQGLYGYTF.

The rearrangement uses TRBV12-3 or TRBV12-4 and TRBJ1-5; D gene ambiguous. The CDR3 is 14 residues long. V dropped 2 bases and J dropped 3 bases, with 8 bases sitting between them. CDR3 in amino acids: CASSLRQVNQPQHF. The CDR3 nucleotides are TGTGCCAGCAGTTTACGGCAGGTCAATCAGCCCCAGCATTTT.

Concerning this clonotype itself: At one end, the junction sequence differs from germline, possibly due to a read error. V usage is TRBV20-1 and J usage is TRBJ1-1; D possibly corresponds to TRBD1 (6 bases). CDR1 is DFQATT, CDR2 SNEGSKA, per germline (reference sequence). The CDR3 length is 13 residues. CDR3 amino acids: CNASPQGTREAFF. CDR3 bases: TGCAATGCTAGCCCCCAGGGGACAAGGGAAGCTTTCTTT.

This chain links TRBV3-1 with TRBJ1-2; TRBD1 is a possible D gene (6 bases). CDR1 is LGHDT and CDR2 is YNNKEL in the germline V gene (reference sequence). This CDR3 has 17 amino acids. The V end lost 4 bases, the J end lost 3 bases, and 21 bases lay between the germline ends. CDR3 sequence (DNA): TGTGCCAGCAGCCCCTACTCAGGGGCACCGACGGACTATGGCTACACCTTC. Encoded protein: CASSPYSGAPTDYGYTF.

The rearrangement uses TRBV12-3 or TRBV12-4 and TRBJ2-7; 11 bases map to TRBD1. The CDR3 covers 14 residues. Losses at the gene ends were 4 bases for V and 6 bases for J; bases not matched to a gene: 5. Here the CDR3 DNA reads TGTGCCAGCAGTTCCGCCGGGACAGGGGGCGAGCAGTACTTC. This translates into CASSSAGTGGEQYF.